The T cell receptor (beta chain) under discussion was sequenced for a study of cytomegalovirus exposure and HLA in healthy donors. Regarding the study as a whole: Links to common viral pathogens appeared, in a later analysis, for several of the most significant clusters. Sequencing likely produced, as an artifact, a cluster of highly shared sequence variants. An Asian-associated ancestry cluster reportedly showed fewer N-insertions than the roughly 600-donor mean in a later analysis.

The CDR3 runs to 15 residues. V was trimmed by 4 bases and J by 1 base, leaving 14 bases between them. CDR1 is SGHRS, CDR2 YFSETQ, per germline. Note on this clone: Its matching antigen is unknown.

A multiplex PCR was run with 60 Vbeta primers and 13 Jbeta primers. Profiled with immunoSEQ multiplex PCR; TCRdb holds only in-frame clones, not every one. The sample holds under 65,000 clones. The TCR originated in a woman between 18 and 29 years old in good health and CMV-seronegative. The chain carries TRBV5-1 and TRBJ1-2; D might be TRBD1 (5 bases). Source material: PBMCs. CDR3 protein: CASSPGDGGNYGYTF. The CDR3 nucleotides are TGCGCCAGCAGCCCGGGGGACGGAGGTAACTATGGCTACACCTTC.